These T cell receptor beta chains were read from a single sample in a study of vaccination and CD4 T cells after COVID-19. These receptors' targets are unknown. TCRdb analysed the PCR reads with MiXCR anew, one entry per CDR3 protein. The data hold approximately 15,000 distinct CDR3 sequences, with around half observed a single time. The sample consisted of CD4+ T cells from blood, cultured in vitro, taken about 7 months after SARS-CoV-2 vaccination. The receptors come from a human donor who had recovered from COVID-19. CDR3s include the opening cysteine and the closing phenylalanine or tryptophan. Each record gives: clone size, J gene, V gene, D gene, CDR3 protein, CDR3 DNA. A D gene is named only where the DNA matches it firmly. Where a row states a size, it is once, few, many or the class of an expanded clone; other rows omit it.

>-|TRBJ2-3|TRBV20-1|TRBD2
CSASVAGLTDTQYF
TGCAGTGCTAGTGTAGCGGGACTCACAGATACGCAGTATTTT
>-|TRBJ1-1|TRBV19|-
CASSTLGDTEAFF
TGTGCCAGTAGTACCCTTGGGGACACTGAAGCTTTCTTT
>-|TRBJ2-1|TRBV7-2|-
CASAGSSYNEQFF
TGTGCCAGCGCCGGGAGCTCCTACAATGAGCAGTTCTTC
>few|TRBJ2-2|TRBV15|TRBD2
CATSRDGVAGTWTGELFF
TGTGCCACCAGCAGAGATGGGGTAGCGGGCACGTGGACCGGGGAGCTGTTTTTT
>-|TRBJ1-5|TRBV11-2|-
CASSFRPNQPQHF
TGTGCCAGCAGCTTCAGGCCCAATCAGCCCCAGCATTTT
>-|TRBJ1-3|TRBV4-1|-
CASSQAQGGSGNTIYF
TGCGCCAGCAGCCAAGCTCAGGGCGGCTCTGGAAACACCATATATTTT
>-|TRBJ2-1|TRBV24-1|-
CATSDPSRDEQFF
TGTGCCACCAGTGATCCCTCTAGGGATGAGCAGTTCTTC
>few|TRBJ2-5|TRBV19|-
CASSSSLGETQYF
TGTGCCAGTAGTTCGAGCTTAGGAGAGACCCAGTACTTC
>-|TRBJ1-5|TRBV15|-
CATSRDRVDGGQPQHF
TGTGCCACCAGCAGAGATAGGGTAGACGGGGGTCAGCCCCAGCATTTT
>-|TRBJ2-3|TRBV20-1|TRBD1
CSAPADRGFTDTQYF
TGCAGTGCTCCCGCGGACAGGGGATTCACAGATACGCAGTATTTT
>few|TRBJ2-7|TRBV7-3|-
CASSYTPGYEQYF
TGTGCCAGCAGCTATACCCCGGGGTACGAGCAGTACTTC
>once|TRBJ1-1|TRBV11-1|-
CASSGQRVNTEAFF
TGTGCCAGCAGCGGACAGCGAGTGAACACTGAAGCTTTCTTT
>-|TRBJ1-5|TRBV20-1|-
CSARDLRGGRAQHF
TGCAGTGCTAGAGATTTGAGAGGGGGAAGAGCCCAGCATTTT
>-|TRBJ2-5|TRBV6-1|-
CASSENGGETQYF
TGTGCCAGCAGTGAGAATGGGGGAGAGACCCAGTACTTC
>-|TRBJ2-7|TRBV19|TRBD2
CASRASGRGEQYF
TGTGCCAGTAGGGCGAGCGGGAGGGGCGAGCAGTACTTC
>few|TRBJ1-1|TRBV7-3|-
CASSLGGGWDTEAFF
TGTGCCAGCAGCTTAGGGGGCGGGTGGGACACTGAAGCTTTCTTT
>-|TRBJ1-1|TRBV19|TRBD1
CASSTAPGGRTEAFF
TGTGCCAGTAGTACTGCCCCAGGGGGGAGGACTGAAGCTTTCTTT
>-|TRBJ1-5|TRBV7-4|-
CASSLNLCRQYSNQPQHF
TGTGCCAGCAGCCTAAACCTGTGCCGACAATATAGCAATCAGCCCCAGCATTTT
>few|TRBJ2-7|TRBV20-1|TRBD2
CSASPSLAGRSYEQYF
TGCAGTGCTTCTCCCTCTCTAGCGGGGCGGTCCTACGAGCAGTACTTC
>-|TRBJ1-6|TRBV4-2|-
CASSQPGAAYNSPLHF
TGTGCCAGCAGCCAACCGGGGGCAGCCTATAATTCACCCCTCCACTTT
>few|TRBJ1-1|TRBV6-2/TRBV6-3|TRBD1
CASRRTGSRTEAFF
TGTGCCAGCAGAAGGACAGGGAGTCGCACTGAAGCTTTCTTT
>-|TRBJ2-5|TRBV5-1|TRBD2
CASSLAGGETQYF
TGCGCCAGCAGCTTGGCGGGGGGGGAGACCCAGTACTTC
>-|TRBJ2-2|TRBV6-2/TRBV6-3|TRBD1
CASSGQGYTGELFF
TGTGCCAGCAGTGGACAGGGGTACACCGGGGAGCTGTTTTTT
>few|TRBJ1-2|TRBV20-1|-
CSAIDDNYGYTF
TGCAGTGCGATCGATGATAACTATGGCTACACCTTC
>few|TRBJ2-5|TRBV20-1|-
CSASEGILETQYF
TGCAGTGCTAGTGAGGGAATTTTGGAGACCCAGTACTTC
>few|TRBJ2-1|TRBV15|TRBD2
CATSNPSGNRNEQFF
TGTGCCACCAGTAACCCTAGCGGGAATCGCAATGAGCAGTTCTTC
>once|TRBJ2-1|TRBV20-1|TRBD2
CSARVGLTGEQFF
TGCAGTGCTAGAGTGGGACTAACGGGCGAGCAGTTCTTC
>-|TRBJ2-1|TRBV6-1|TRBD2
CASSPGLAGNNEQFF
TGTGCCAGCAGCCCGGGACTAGCGGGGAACAATGAGCAGTTCTTC
>-|TRBJ2-7|TRBV6-2/TRBV6-3|TRBD2
CASSTIAGGEQYF
TGTGCCAGCAGCACGATAGCGGGAGGCGAGCAGTACTTC
>-|TRBJ2-7|TRBV10-3|-
CAISLRNYEQYF
TGTGCCATCAGTTTGCGGAACTACGAGCAGTACTTC
>few|TRBJ1-6|TRBV20-1|-
CSARGLDSNNSPLHF
TGCAGTGCTAGAGGCCTGGACAGTAATAATTCACCCCTCCACTTT
>-|TRBJ2-3|TRBV7-3|-
CASSLNLQTDTQYF
TGTGCCAGCAGCTTAAACCTCCAGACGGATACGCAGTATTTT
>-|TRBJ2-3|TRBV15|TRBD2
CATSRDPGRESLF
TGTGCCACCAGCAGAGATCCGGGGCGGGAGTCCCTTTTT
>few|TRBJ1-5|TRBV18|-
CASSRTVNSNQPQHF
TGTGCCAGCTCACGGACCGTAAATAGCAATCAGCCCCAGCATTTT
>-|TRBJ1-2|TRBV30|-
CACQSTRGYGYTF
TGTGCCTGCCAATCAACGAGGGGATATGGCTACACCTTC
>-|TRBJ1-1|TRBV28|-
CASSPRKTANTEAFF
TGTGCCAGCAGTCCAAGAAAGACAGCAAACACTGAAGCTTTCTTT
>-|TRBJ1-1|TRBV20-1|-
CSAVDTNTEAFF
TGCAGTGCTGTGGACACTAACACTGAAGCTTTCTTT
>-|TRBJ2-1|TRBV7-2|TRBD2
CASSFRTSGDNEQFF
TGTGCCAGCAGCTTTCGGACTAGCGGAGACAATGAGCAGTTCTTC
>-|TRBJ2-5|TRBV20-1|TRBD2
CSARVTSGGPRETQYF
TGCAGTGCTAGAGTTACTAGCGGGGGCCCCAGGGAGACCCAGTACTTC
>few|TRBJ2-1|TRBV7-2|-
CASSFPLGLVNEQFF
TGTGCCAGCAGCTTTCCTCTCGGTTTGGTCAATGAGCAGTTCTTC
>few|TRBJ2-7|TRBV7-3|TRBD2
CASSPGTSLAYEQYF
TGTGCCAGTTCGCCTGGGACTAGCTTAGCCTACGAGCAGTACTTC
>-|TRBJ2-1|TRBV11-3|-
CASSLDTNSQNEQFF
TGTGCCAGCAGCTTAGATACGAACAGCCAAAATGAGCAGTTCTTC
>few|TRBJ2-3|TRBV20-1|-
CSAGGLWADTQYF
TGCAGTGCTGGGGGACTCTGGGCAGATACGCAGTATTTT
>-|TRBJ2-7|TRBV20-1|-
CSAPKYEQYF
TGCAGTGCTCCCAAATACGAGCAGTACTTC
>few|TRBJ1-6|TRBV7-8|-
CASSLGGHRVNSPLHF
TGTGCCAGCAGCTTAGGGGGGCACAGGGTAAATTCACCCCTCCACTTT
>-|TRBJ1-3|TRBV24-1|-
CATSDPGNTIYF
TGTGCCACCAGTGACCCGGGAAACACCATATATTTT
>few|TRBJ2-5|TRBV7-8|-
CASSLRGHLQETQYF
TGTGCCAGCAGCCTCCGAGGACACCTCCAAGAGACCCAGTACTTC
>-|TRBJ2-2|TRBV15|-
CATSRVQVNTGELFF
TGTGCCACCAGCAGAGTACAGGTGAACACCGGGGAGCTGTTTTTT
>-|TRBJ2-3|TRBV19|-
CASSLGGWTDTQYF
TGTGCCAGCAGTCTTGGGGGTTGGACAGATACGCAGTATTTT